The clone carrying this T cell receptor beta chain appeared once. The sample belongs to a study of blood T cell repertoires in COVID-19. Study as a whole: T cells, B-cell-depleted T cells, or PBMCs provided the cDNA or gDNA that served as material.

Germline CDR1 reads MGHDK; CDR2 reads SYGVNS. After removal of 1 base from V and 0 bases from J, the junction contained 7 bases not matched to a gene. This CDR3 has 17 amino acids. TCRdb's table, derived via immunoSEQ multiplex PCR, lists solely in-frame clones and lacks some. Altogether 2,000 to 3,000 clones are present, 75% to 90% being singletons, with the ten largest covering 15% to 20%. Specimen: peripheral blood. The chain links TRBV25-1 to TRBJ1-1; 8 nucleotides align to TRBD1. This clonotype originated in a man between 65 and 85 years old with active COVID-19. The CDR3 coding sequence is TGTGCCAGCAGTGAATTTCCGCAGGGGGCCCTGAACACTGAAGCTTTCTTT. Amino acid sequence: CASSEFPQGALNTEAFF. The whole variable domain, filled in from reference TRBV25-1 and TRBJ1-1, reads EADIYQTPRYLVIGTGKKITLECSQTMGHDKMYWYQQDPGMELHLIHYSYGVNSTEKGDLSSESTVSRIRTEHFPLTLESARPSHTSQYLCASSEFPQGALNTEAFFGQGTRLTVV.